The subject of this entry is one T cell receptor beta chain. What it binds is unknown. The data derive from a study of read filtering for tumor transcriptome and immune sequencing. Whole-study context: Mean patient age was approximately 66 years, range about 47 to 85; roughly 18 male, 14 female.

General study findings and limits: Single-read clonotypes: about 82% of IR-seq clonotypes (roughly 3.2% of reads), roughly 73% of RNA-seq clonotypes (roughly 43% of reads). Even smaller IR-seq throughput identified most shared clonotypes. Dropping single-read clonotypes raised IR-seq and RNA-seq shared-clonotype correlation.

Per the germline V gene, CDR1 is SGHAT and CDR2 is FQNNGV. Trimming pared 8 bases from V and 3 bases from J, leaving 18 bases between. CDR3 length: 15 residues. Molecular barcoded adaptors covering alpha/delta and beta/gamma chains were used on approximately 400 ng RNA. One entry per CDR3 protein results from TCRdb running MiXCR on the reads. The repertoire consists of roughly 67,000 distinct CDR3 sequences, with roughly a fifth occurring once and the leading ten covering approximately 10%. The rearrangement links TRBV11-2 to TRBJ2-3; D is perhaps TRBD1 (9 bases). Sequencing used a population of CD138-negative cells sorted from bone marrow. This clonotype was obtained from a donor older than 35 with multiple myeloma. In DNA form, the CDR3 reads TGTGCCAGCTCCGGGAGGGGACAGGGAACAGATACGCAGTATTTT. This translates into CASSGRGQGTDTQYF.